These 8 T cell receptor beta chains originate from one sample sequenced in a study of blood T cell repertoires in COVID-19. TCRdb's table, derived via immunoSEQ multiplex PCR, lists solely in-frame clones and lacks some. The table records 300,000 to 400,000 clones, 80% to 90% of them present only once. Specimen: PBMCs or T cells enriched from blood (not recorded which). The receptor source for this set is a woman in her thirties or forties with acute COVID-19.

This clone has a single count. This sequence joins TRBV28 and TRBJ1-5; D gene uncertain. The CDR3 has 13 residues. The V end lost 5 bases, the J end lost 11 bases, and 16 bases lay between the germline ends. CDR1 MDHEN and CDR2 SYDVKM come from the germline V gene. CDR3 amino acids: CASSRLFKTAQHF. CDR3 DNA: TGTGCCAGCAGTCGACTCTTCAAAACCGCCCAGCATTTT. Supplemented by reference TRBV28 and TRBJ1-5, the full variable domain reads DVKVTQSSRYLVKRTGEKVFLECVQDMDHENMFWYRQDPGLGLRLIYFSYDVKMKEKGDIPEGYSVSREKKERFSLILESASTNQTSMYLCASSRLFKTAQHFGDGTRLSIL.

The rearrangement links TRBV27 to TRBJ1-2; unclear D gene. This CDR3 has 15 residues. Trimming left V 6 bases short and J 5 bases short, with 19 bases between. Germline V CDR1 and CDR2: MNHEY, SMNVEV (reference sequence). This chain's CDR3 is CASRSPRSELYGYTF. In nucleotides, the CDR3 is TGTGCCAGCAGGTCTCCGAGAAGCGAGCTATATGGCTACACCTTC.

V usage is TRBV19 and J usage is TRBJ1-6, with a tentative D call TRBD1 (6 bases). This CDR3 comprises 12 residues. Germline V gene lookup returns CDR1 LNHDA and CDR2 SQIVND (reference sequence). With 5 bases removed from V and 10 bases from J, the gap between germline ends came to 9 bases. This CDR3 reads CASSAQGSPLHF. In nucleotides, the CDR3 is TGTGCCAGTAGTGCCCAGGGGTCACCCCTCCACTTT. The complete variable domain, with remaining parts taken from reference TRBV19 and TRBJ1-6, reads DGGITQSPKYLFRKEGQNVTLSCEQNLNHDAMYWYRQDPGQGLRLIYYSQIVNDFQKGDIAEGYSVSREKKESFPLTVTSAQKNPTAFYLCASSAQGSPLHFGNGTRLTVT.

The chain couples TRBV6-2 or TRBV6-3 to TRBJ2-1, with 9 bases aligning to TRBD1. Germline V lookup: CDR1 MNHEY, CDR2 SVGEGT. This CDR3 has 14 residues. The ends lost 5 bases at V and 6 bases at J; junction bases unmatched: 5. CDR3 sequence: CASSRGTGFNEQFF. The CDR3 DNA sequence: TGTGCCAGCAGTCGCGGGACAGGGTTCAATGAGCAGTTCTTC.

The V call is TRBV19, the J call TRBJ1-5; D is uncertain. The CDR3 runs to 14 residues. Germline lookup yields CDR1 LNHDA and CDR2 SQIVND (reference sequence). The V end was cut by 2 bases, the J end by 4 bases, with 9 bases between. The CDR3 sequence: CASSISGLNQPQHF. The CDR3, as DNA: TGTGCCAGTAGTATAAGCGGCTTAAATCAGCCCCAGCATTTT.

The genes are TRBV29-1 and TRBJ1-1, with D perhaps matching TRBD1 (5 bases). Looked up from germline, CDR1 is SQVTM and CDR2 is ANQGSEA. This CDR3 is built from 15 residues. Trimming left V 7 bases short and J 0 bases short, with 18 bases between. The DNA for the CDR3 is TGCAGCGGGGGTCGTGGGGCCGGGCTGAACACTGAAGCTTTCTTT. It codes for CSGGRGAGLNTEAFF. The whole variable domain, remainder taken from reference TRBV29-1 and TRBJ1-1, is SAVISQKPSRDICQRGTSLTIQCQVDSQVTMMFWYRQQPGQSLTLIATANQGSEATYESGFVIDKFPISRPNLTFSTLTVSNMSPEDSSIYLCSGGRGAGLNTEAFFGQGTRLTVV.

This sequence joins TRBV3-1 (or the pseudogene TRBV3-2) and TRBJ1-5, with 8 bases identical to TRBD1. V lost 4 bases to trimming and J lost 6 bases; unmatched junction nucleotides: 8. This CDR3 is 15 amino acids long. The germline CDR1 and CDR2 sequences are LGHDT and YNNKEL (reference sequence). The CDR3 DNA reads TGTGCCAGCAGCCTCTCGGGACAGGCTCTTCAGCCCCAGCATTTT. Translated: CASSLSGQALQPQHF.

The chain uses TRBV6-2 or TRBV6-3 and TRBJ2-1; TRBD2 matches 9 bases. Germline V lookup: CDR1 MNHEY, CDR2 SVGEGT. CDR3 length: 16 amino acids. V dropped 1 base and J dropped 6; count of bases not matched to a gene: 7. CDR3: CASSYFSGRDGNEQFF. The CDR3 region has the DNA TGTGCCAGCAGTTACTTTAGCGGGAGAGACGGCAATGAGCAGTTCTTC.